This TCR beta chain was obtained from a study of CD8 T cells in Susac syndrome. From blood CD8+ and CD4+ T cells, the TCR beta chain was sequenced. Negative isolation yielded the CD8+ and CD4+ T cells, while FACS enriched the TEMRA cells. Reverse transcription used roughly 0.5 to 1 ug RNA and random hexamers. With immunoSEQ multiplex PCR, TCR beta CDR3 was amplified across 54 Vbeta and 13 Jbeta. TCRdb reprocessed the immunoSEQ multiplex PCR reads via MiXCR and lists one record per CDR3 protein. Of approximately 190,000 distinct CDR3 sequences in the sample, 80% to 95% were seen once. CDR1 DFQATT and CDR2 SNEGSKA come from the germline V gene (reference sequence). This CDR3 contains 14 residues. With 2 bases removed from V and 6 bases from J, the gap between germline ends came to 14 bases.

The clonotype comes from a human donor in good health. The source material was CD4+ T cells from PBMCs. The rearrangement uses TRBV20-1 and TRBJ1-5; TRBD1 is a possible D gene (5 bases). The CDR3 loop reads CSARTATGIQPQHF. Written as DNA, the CDR3 is TGCAGTGCTAGAACGGCCACAGGAATTCAGCCCCAGCATTTT.